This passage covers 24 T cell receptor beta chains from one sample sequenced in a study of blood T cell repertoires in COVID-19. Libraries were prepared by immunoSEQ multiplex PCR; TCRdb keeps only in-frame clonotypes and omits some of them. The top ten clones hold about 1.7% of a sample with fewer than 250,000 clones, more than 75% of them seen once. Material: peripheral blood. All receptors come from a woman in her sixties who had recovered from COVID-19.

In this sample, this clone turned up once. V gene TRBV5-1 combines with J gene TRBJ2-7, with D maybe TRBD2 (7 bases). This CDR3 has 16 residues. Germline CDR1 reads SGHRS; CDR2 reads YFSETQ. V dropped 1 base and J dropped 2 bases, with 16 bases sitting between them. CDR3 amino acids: CASSLLLGGAAYEQYF. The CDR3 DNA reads TGCGCCAGCAGCTTGTTACTAGGGGGGGCAGCCTACGAGCAGTACTTC.

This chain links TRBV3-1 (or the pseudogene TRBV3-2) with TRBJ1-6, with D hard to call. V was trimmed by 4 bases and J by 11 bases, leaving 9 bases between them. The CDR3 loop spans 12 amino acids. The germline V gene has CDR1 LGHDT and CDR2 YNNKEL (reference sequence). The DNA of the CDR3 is TGTGCCAGCAGCCTACCGGGAGCACCCCTCCACTTT. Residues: CASSLPGAPLHF.

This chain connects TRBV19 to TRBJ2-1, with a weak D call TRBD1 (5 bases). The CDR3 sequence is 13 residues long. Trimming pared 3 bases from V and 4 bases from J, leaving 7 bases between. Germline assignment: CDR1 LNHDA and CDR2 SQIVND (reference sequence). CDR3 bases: TGTGCCAGTAGTATGACAGAATACAATGAGCAGTTCTTC. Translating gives CASSMTEYNEQFF. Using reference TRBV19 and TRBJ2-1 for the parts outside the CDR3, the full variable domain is DGGITQSPKYLFRKEGQNVTLSCEQNLNHDAMYWYRQDPGQGLRLIYYSQIVNDFQKGDIAEGYSVSREKKESFPLTVTSAQKNPTAFYLCASSMTEYNEQFFGPGTRLTVL.

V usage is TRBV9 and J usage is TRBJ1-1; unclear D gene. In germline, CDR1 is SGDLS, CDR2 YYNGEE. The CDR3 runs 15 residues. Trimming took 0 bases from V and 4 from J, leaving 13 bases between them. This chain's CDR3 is CASSVDALRSTEAFF. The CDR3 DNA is TGTGCCAGCAGCGTAGACGCGCTTCGGAGCACTGAAGCTTTCTTT.

In nucleotides, the CDR3 is TGTGCCAGCAGCCAGCGAGGGACAGGGTTAAGTGGCTACACCTTC. Its translation is CASSQRGTGLSGYTF. The rearrangement links TRBV7-9 to TRBJ1-2; TRBD1 aligns across 9 bases. The CDR3 is 15 amino acids. J was trimmed by 7 bases and V by 5 bases; bases with no gene match: 11. The V gene's germline CDR1 is SEHNR and CDR2 FQNEAQ (reference sequence).

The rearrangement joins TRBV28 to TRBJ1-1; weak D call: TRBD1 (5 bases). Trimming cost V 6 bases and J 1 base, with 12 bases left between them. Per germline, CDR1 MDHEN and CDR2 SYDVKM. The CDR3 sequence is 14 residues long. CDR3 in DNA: TGTGCCAGCAGCGTACCGGGGGGGAACACTGAAGCTTTCTTT. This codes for CASSVPGGNTEAFF.

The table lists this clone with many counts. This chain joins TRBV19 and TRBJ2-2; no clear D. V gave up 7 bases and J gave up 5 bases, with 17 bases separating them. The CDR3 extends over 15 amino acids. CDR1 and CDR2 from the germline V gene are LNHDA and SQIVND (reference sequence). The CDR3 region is CASTSWSIRTGELFF. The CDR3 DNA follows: TGTGCCAGTACCAGCTGGAGTATTCGTACCGGGGAGCTGTTTTTT.

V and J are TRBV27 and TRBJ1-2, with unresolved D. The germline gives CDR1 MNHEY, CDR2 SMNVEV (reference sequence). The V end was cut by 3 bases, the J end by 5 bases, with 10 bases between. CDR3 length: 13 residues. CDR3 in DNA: TGTGCCAGCAGTTTCGTGGGAGGTTATGGCTACACCTTC. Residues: CASSFVGGYGYTF.

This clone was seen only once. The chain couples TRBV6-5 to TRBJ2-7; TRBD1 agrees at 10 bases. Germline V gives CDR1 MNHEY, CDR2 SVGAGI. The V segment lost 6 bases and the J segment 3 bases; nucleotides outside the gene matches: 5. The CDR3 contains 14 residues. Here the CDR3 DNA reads TGTGCCAGCAGCCGACAGGGGGCAGGCTACGAGCAGTACTTC. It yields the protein CASSRQGAGYEQYF.

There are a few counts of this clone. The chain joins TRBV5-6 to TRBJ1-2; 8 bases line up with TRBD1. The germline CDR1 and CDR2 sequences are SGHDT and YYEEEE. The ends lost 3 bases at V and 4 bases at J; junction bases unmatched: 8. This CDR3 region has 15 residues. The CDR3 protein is CASSSRDRQIYGYTF. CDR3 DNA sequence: TGTGCCAGCAGCTCGCGGGACAGGCAAATCTATGGCTACACCTTC.

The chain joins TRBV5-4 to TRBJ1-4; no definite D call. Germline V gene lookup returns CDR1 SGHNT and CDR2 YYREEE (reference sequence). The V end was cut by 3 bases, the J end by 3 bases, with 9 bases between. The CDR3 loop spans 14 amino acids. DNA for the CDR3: TGTGCCAGCAGCTCAGTCGGGGCTAATGAAAAACTGTTTTTT. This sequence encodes CASSSVGANEKLFF.

The CDR3 is CASSWDRVNSPLHF. The DNA of the CDR3 is TGTGCCAGCAGTTGGGACAGGGTTAATTCACCCCTCCACTTT. The chain links TRBV6-5 to TRBJ1-6, with 9 bases aligning to TRBD1. V was clipped by 4 bases and J by 6 bases; unmatched bases: 1. CDR1 MNHEY and CDR2 SVGAGI come from the germline V gene. There are 14 residues in the CDR3.

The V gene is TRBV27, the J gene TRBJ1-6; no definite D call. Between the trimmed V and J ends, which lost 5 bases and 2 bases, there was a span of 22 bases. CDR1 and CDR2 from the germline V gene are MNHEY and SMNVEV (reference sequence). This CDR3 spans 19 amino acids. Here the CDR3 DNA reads TGTGCCAGCAGTCCTCTACCCCGCCCGGAGGAGCCCTATAATTCACCCCTCCACTTT. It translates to CASSPLPRPEEPYNSPLHF.

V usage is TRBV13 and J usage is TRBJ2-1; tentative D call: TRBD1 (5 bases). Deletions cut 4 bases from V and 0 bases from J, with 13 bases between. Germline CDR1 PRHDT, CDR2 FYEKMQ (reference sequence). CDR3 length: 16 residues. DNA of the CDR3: TGTGCCAGCAGCTCACACAGGAATTCCTCCTACAATGAGCAGTTCTTC. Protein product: CASSSHRNSSYNEQFF.

The CDR3 sequence: CASSYSGAGAGIQYF. As DNA, the CDR3 is TGTGCCAGCAGTTACTCAGGGGCCGGAGCGGGAATCCAGTACTTC. V gene TRBV6-5 combines with J gene TRBJ2-5; 7 bases agree with TRBD2. V lost 0 bases, J lost 10 bases, and 11 bases stayed unmatched. CDR1 and CDR2 (germline): MNHEY, SVGAGI. The CDR3 sequence is 15 residues long.

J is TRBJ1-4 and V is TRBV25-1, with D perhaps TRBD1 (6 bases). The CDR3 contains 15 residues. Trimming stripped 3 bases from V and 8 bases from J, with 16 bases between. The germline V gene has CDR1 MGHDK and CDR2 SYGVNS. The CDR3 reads CASSDLGQLVEKLFF. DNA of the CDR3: TGTGCCAGCAGTGACCTTGGACAGTTAGTCGAAAAACTGTTTTTT. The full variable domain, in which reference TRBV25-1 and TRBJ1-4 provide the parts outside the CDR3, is EADIYQTPRYLVIGTGKKITLECSQTMGHDKMYWYQQDPGMELHLIHYSYGVNSTEKGDLSSESTVSRIRTEHFPLTLESARPSHTSQYLCASSDLGQLVEKLFFGSGTQLSVL.

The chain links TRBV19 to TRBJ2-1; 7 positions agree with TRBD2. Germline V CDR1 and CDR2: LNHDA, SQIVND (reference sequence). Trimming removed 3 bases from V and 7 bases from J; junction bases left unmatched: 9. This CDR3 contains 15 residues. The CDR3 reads CASSITGLLGNEQFF. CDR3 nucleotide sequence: TGTGCCAGTAGTATCACGGGACTACTGGGGAATGAGCAGTTCTTC.

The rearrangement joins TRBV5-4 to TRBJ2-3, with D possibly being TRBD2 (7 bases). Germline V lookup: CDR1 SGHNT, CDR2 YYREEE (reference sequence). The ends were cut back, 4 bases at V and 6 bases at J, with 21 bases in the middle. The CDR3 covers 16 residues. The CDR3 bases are TGTGCCAGCAGCCGCGGGGGCGACTCCTTCACCGATACGCAGTATTTT. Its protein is CASSRGGDSFTDTQYF.

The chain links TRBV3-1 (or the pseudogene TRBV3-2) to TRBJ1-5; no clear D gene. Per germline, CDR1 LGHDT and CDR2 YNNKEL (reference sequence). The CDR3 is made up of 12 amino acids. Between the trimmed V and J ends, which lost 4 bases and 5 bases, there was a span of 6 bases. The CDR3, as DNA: TGTGCCAGCAGCCTCGGGTATCAGCCCCAGCATTTT. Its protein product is CASSLGYQPQHF.

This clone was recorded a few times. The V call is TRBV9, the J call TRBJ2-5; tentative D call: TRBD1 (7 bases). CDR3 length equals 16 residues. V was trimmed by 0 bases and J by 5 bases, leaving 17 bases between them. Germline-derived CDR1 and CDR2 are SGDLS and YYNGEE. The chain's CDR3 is CASSVVNRGGGETQYF. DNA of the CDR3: TGTGCCAGCAGCGTAGTCAACAGGGGAGGTGGGGAGACCCAGTACTTC.

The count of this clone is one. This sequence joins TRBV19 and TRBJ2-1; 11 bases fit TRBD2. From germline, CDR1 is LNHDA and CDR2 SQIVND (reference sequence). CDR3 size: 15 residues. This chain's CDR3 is CGVRASGGRWNEQFF. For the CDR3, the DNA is TGTGGAGTTAGGGCTAGCGGGGGGAGGTGGAATGAGCAGTTCTTC.

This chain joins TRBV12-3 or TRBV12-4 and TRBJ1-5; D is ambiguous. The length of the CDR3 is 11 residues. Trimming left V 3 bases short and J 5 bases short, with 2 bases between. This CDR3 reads CASSFDQPQHF. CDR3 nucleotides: TGTGCCAGCAGTTTCGATCAGCCCCAGCATTTT.

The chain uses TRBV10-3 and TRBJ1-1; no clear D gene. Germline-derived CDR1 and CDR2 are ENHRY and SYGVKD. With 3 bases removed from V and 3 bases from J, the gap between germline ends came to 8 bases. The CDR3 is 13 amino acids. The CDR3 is CAISDEAYTEAFF. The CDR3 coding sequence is TGTGCCATCAGTGACGAGGCGTACACTGAAGCTTTCTTT.

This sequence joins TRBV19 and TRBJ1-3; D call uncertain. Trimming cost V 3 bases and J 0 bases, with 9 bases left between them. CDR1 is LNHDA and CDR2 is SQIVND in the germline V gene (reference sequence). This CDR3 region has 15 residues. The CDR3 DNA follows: TGTGCCAGTAGTATTGACTCAGACTCTGGAAACACCATATATTTT. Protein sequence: CASSIDSDSGNTIYF.